Described below is a single TCR beta chain sequence and its context. This entry comes from a study of blood T cell repertoires in COVID-19. The V gene's germline CDR1 is SGHDT and CDR2 YYEEEE. The V and J ends lost 8 bases and 0 bases respectively, with 11 bases between them. The CDR3 is 14 amino acids. Profiled with immunoSEQ multiplex PCR; TCRdb holds only in-frame clones, not every one. The sample records about 260,000 clones, approximately 89% being singletons. Sequencing input: peripheral blood. The receptor was derived from a man aged 35 to 55 who had recovered from COVID-19. The chain couples TRBV5-6 to TRBJ2-2; tentatively, D is TRBD1 (5 bases). The CDR3: CASWRQTNTGELFF. CDR3 nucleotide sequence: TGTGCCAGTTGGCGACAGACGAACACCGGGGAGCTGTTTTTT.